The clone carrying this T cell receptor (beta chain) was detected only a few times. Its antigen is unknown. This CDR3 has 13 residues. Trimming took off 4 bases at V and 7 bases at J, with 13 bases between the two ends. CDR1 is MNHEY and CDR2 is SVGEGT in the germline V gene. TCRdb called the RT-PCR reads again in MiXCR, with one record for every CDR3 protein. The sample records hundreds of thousands of distinct CDR3 sequences, 15% to 19% being singletons. These data belong to a study of response to subunit inactivated influenza vaccine. Study-level findings and limits: Each seasonal flu vaccination may recruit only limited new T cells, authors suggested.

Sequencing used PBMCs from blood, obtained 12 days after vaccination. The chain combines TRBV6-2 or TRBV6-3 with TRBJ1-1, with D tentatively TRBD1 (5 bases). The clonotype comes from a man aged 45 to 65 who received an inactivated influenza vaccine. The CDR3 region has the DNA TGTGCCAGCAGTTGGGGCCAGAAACTTGAAGCTTTCTTT. Amino acid sequence: CASSWGQKLEAFF.